This T cell receptor (beta chain) was documented in a study of cytomegalovirus exposure and HLA in healthy donors (dated by TCRdb to the late 2010s). For context, the study as a whole: An earlier analysis of roughly 500 of the donors reported 276 Gb of sequence data and about 100 million unique TCR beta sequences from roughly 180 million T cells. All discovery cohort repertoires had been generated using a single sequencing platform. An early release that covered some 640 HLA-typed donors contained around 300 gigabases of sequencing data and about 93 million unique TCR sequences. An earlier analysis of fewer than 700 of the donors applied high-throughput TCR beta sequencing to assess whether each TCR beta V gene segment acted as functional or pseudogenic. To predict cytomegalovirus infection status, the study combined high-throughput TCR immunosequencing, statistical association of individual TCRs with disease status, and machine learning. Of the 300 to 400 genotyped donors, around 81% fell in the genetic ancestry cluster associated with self-reported Caucasian donors. A later analysis re-analyzed previously published TCR beta repertoires from roughly 690 donors and added high-resolution HLA genotyping to study TCR occurrence patterns. Four to six DR-DQ haplotypes were handled as single units for association and clustering, since linkage in the cohort was strong. The number of donors typed differed by locus, with about 629-630 for A, B, C, DRB1 and DQB1, roughly 520 for DQA1, 600 to 610 for DPA1, and approximately 470 for DPB1. HLA typing included class I and class II loci at four-digit resolution. A later genetic analysis used genome-wide SNP genotypes for about three fifths of the 666 donors, treating that subset as a discovery cohort. The study profiled the T cell repertoires of about 640 subjects by immunosequencing and related them to cytomegalovirus serostatus. The later analysis used no new phenotypic data to find candidate immune exposures, relying instead on TCR beta sequences and their occurrence across donors. Along with the roughly 670-subject first cohort, a separate validation cohort of some 130 different subjects was used. The study was designed to test whether signatures of past pathogen exposure could be identified by cataloging public T cell receptors. Across 300 to 400 genotyped donors of the cohort, an average of approximately 200,000 unique TCR beta nucleotide sequences per donor were sequenced, and 15% to 20% of those sequences were non-productive. Donor age, sex, ethnicity and CMV serostatus were collected together with the repertoire data. Results the study describes overall, beyond this receptor: A few of the identified cytomegalovirus-associated TCR beta chains were confirmed in vitro to be specific for cytomegalovirus antigens. The authors suggested that the approach could potentially be extended to other disease states and immunological phenotypes. A further reported finding was that TCR beta sequences accurately predicted the HLA-A and HLA-B alleles for most subjects in the first cohort. An earlier analysis of 587 of the donors showed that most TCR beta V segments appeared in productive rearrangements either about 90% or about 30% of the time, which broadly matched IMGT annotations. Assigning TCR associations to individual alleles was difficult when HLA alleles, especially DR and DQ, strongly co-occurred. In the study, about 150 TCR beta chains were listed as associated with cytomegalovirus. Specific HLA alleles were associated with more than 15,000 TCR beta sequences at a false discovery rate of 0.05 in a later analysis. Across donors, most TCR sequences were observed very rarely, whereas some public TCRs were present in many individuals. Because HLA typing was unavailable for some donors at each locus, only the typed subset was used in association tests. In a later analysis, TCR association rates were found to vary across HLA loci, with the most associated TCRs seen for DRB1 alleles and the fewest for HLA-C alleles. In a later analysis, several top co-occurrence clusters were reported to appear linked to parvovirus B19, influenza, CMV and Epstein-Barr virus. The classifier was reported to diagnose cytomegalovirus status with high specificity and sensitivity in both the original cohort and the validation cohort. CMV serostatus was the only immune exposure information available for the cohort. A later analysis found that most CMV-associated TCR beta chains appeared HLA-restricted, with HLA associations seemingly driven largely by CMV exposure. A cluster of highly shared sequence variants was judged likely to represent a technical artifact of the sequencing pipeline. Compared with equally common non-associated chains, HLA-associated TCR beta chains in a later analysis were more clonally expanded and had lower generation probabilities. The cohort was sequenced for TCR beta chains only, and without alpha or paired-chain data the features that could be detected were limited. Roughly uniform sequencing depth across donors was assumed in presence/absence analyses, although this assumption may not hold. Some IMGT-functional V segments, including TRBV6-2 and TRBV6-3, could not be distinguished by the 87-base-pair reads and were therefore excluded. The earlier analysis of about 600 of the donors excluded roughly 17 rarely observed V segments, including chromosome 9 orphons, because counts were too low. A later genetic analysis associated a missense DCLRE1C variant with V-gene and J-gene trimming of TCR beta chains, and an independent cohort replicated the association. According to a later genetic analysis, donors in an Asian-associated ancestry cluster had fewer N-insertions in productive TCRs than the approximately 700-donor mean. Correlated functional status among segregating V segments might reflect linkage disequilibrium, but an unknown experimental factor could not be ruled out.

This clone was seen more than once but under ten times. This clone's antigen is unknown. There are no base qualities to consult, and no much larger clone falls within one base. The library relied on the immunoSEQ multiplex PCR assay. A mixture of 60 forward primers for TCR Vbeta segments and 13 reverse primers for TCR Jbeta segments was used in the multiplex PCR. The CDR3 region of rearranged TCR beta genes was amplified from genomic DNA by a multiplex PCR assay. Amplified TCR beta libraries were sequenced as 87-base-pair reads on the Illumina HiSeq System. The original pipeline was this. A later analysis counted about 80 million unique TCR beta chains across the 550 to 700 repertoires, and some 11 million of these chains were shared by at least two donors. Raw reads were error-corrected and collapsed into unique sequences by a nearest-neighbor algorithm in which closely related sequences were merged to remove PCR and sequencing errors. Alignment of CDR3 sequences to IMGT reference sequences was used to assign V, D and J gene segments. Each retained sequence needed at least a six-nucleotide match to both a V gene segment and a J gene segment. Rearrangements were classified as productive when the CDR3 lacked stop codons and remained in frame with V and J, and all other rearrangements were classified as non-productive. CDR3 was defined by IMGT convention, running from the second conserved V-encoded cysteine to the conserved J-encoded phenylalanine. The earlier analysis of some 550 of the donors excluded any sequence lacking an unambiguous match to a single V gene segment. In an earlier analysis of a few hundred of the donors, a V segment was called functional when productive rearrangements were above 56.7%, and segregating when the standard deviation between donors exceeded 5%. To diagnose cytomegalovirus status from the catalog of TCR beta chain sequences, a statistical classification framework was built. In a later analysis, TCR nucleotide sequences were compared against IMGT/GENE-DB human TR gene sequences so that V and J genes could be assigned. The TCRdist pipeline was used in a later analysis to assign CDR3 sequences and most-parsimonious VDJ recombination scenarios. In a later analysis, each TCR beta chain was defined by its CDR3 amino acid sequence together with its V-gene family, and reads without a unique V-gene family were excluded. To address suspected cross-contamination and a sequencing artifact, a later analysis removed some 620 highly shared, low-generation-probability nucleotide sequences. For each public chain, a later analysis derived a clonal expansion index from normalized ranks of inferred template counts within each repertoire. A later analysis computed generation probabilities with a VDJ recombination model fitted to out-of-frame rearrangements, and checked the results against IGoR. Hypergeometric tests were used in a later analysis to score TCR-TCR, TCR-HLA and TCR-CMV co-occurrence, with a repertoire-size bias correction applied to the TCR pairs. False discovery rates were estimated in a later analysis by permuting HLA or CMV assignments 20 times. In a later analysis, co-occurring TCRs were grouped using DBSCAN, and TCRdist sequence similarity was added for clustering within HLA-allele-positive subsets. Repertoires with fewer than 30,000 or more than 120,000 public chains, plus five repertoires with anomalous nucleotide sharing, were excluded from co-occurrence clustering. The immuneACCESS repertoire file appears here via TCRdb, limited to in-frame rearrangements. These files lack a portion of the clones; in checked studies, under half of the deficit traces to unresolved V genes, and the cause of the others is not known. V, J and clone size derive from that table, while D and trimming were established from the DNA sequence. The sample table holds 100,000 to 150,000 clones, of which 8.9% were seen once. The top ten clonotypes cover roughly 6.4% of the sample.

The CDR3 measures 14 amino acids from cysteine to phenylalanine. Only the CDR3 DNA stays, 42 bases, in frame from base 1. In the germline V gene (reference sequence), CDR1 corresponds to LNHDA and CDR2 to SQIVND. Trimming at the junction amounts to 5 bases on V and 3 bases on J, and the germline ends lie 11 bases apart. The cohort was made up of under 800 healthy bone marrow donors. At the time of sampling, all cohort members were nominally healthy, though unrecorded immune exposures were likely present. The donor was CMV seropositive and was included in the group of almost 300 seropositive cohort members. A peripheral blood sample was collected from each donor, and TCR beta sequencing was performed on peripheral blood mononuclear cells. Genomic DNA extraction from the blood cell samples was performed with the Qiagen DNeasy Blood Extraction Kit.

The origin of this receptor is a middle-aged woman in good health and CMV-seropositive. Sequenced: PBMCs. The rearrangement joined TRBV19 to TRBJ2-1; a weak D assignment points to TRBD2 (6 bases agree). The sequence in DNA is TGTGCCAGTAGTCCCCGGGGGAACTACAATGAGCAGTTCTTC. This encodes CASSPRGNYNEQFF. With the portions outside the CDR3 filled from the reference TRBV19 and TRBJ2-1 genes, the complete variable region becomes DGGITQSPKYLFRKEGQNVTLSCEQNLNHDAMYWYRQDPGQGLRLIYYSQIVNDFQKGDIAEGYSVSREKKESFPLTVTSAQKNPTAFYLCASSPRGNYNEQFFGPGTRLTVL.